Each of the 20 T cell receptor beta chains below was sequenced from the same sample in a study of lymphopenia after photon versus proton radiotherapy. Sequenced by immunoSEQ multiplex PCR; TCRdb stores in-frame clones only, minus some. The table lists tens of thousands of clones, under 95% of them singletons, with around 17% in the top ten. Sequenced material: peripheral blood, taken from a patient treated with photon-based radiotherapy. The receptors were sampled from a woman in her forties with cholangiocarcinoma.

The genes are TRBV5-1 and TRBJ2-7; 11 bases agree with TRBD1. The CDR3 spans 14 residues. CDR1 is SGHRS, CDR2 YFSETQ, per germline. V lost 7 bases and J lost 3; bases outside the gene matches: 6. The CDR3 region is CASARTGGFYEQYF. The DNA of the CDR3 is TGCGCCAGCGCTCGGACAGGGGGCTTCTACGAGCAGTACTTC. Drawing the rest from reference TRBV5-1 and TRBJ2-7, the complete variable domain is KAGVTQTPRYLIKTRGQQVTLSCSPISGHRSVSWYQQTPGQGLQFLFEYFSETQRNKGNFPGRFSGRQFSNSRSEMNVSTLELGDSALYLCASARTGGFYEQYFGPGTRLTVT.

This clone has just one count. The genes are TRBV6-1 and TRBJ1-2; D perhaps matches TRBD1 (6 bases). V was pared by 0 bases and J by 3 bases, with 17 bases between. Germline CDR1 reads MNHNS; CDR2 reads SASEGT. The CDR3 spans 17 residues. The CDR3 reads CASSEAPPGVGDYGYTF. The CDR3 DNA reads TGTGCCAGCAGTGAAGCACCCCCAGGGGTTGGGGACTATGGCTACACCTTC.

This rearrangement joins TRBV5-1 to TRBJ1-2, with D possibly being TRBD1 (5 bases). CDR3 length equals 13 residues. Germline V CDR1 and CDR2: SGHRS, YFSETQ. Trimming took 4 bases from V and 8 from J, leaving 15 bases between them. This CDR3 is CASSTGPGGGYTF. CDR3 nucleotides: TGCGCCAGCAGCACAGGCCCCGGGGGGGGCTACACCTTC.

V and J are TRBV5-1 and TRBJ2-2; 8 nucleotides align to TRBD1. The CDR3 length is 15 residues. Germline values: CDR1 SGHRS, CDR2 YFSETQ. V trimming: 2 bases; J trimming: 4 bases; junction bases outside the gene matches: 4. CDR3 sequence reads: CASSFRDRSTGELFF. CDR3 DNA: TGCGCCAGCAGCTTCCGGGACAGGAGCACCGGGGAGCTGTTTTTT. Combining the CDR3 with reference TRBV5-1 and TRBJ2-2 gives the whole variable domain KAGVTQTPRYLIKTRGQQVTLSCSPISGHRSVSWYQQTPGQGLQFLFEYFSETQRNKGNFPGRFSGRQFSNSRSEMNVSTLELGDSALYLCASSFRDRSTGELFFGEGSRLTVL.

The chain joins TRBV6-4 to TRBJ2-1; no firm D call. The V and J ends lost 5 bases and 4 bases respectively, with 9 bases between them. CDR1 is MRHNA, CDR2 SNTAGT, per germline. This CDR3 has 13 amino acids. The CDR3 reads CASSPNLYNEQFF. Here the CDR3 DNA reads TGTGCCAGCAGTCCAAACCTGTACAATGAGCAGTTCTTC.

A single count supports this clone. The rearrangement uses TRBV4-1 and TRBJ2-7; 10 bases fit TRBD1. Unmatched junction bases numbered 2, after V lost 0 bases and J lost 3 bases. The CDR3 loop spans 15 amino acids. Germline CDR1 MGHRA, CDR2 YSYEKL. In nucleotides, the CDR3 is TGCGCCAGCAGCCAAGATAGGACAGGGGGCTACGAGCAGTACTTC. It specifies CASSQDRTGGYEQYF.

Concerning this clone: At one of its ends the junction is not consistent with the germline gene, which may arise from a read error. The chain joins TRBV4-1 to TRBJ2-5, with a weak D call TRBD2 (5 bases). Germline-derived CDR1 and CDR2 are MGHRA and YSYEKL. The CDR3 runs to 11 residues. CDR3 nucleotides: TGCGCCAGCAGCCAAGATCAGAGGGTGGACTTC. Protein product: CASSQDQRVDF.

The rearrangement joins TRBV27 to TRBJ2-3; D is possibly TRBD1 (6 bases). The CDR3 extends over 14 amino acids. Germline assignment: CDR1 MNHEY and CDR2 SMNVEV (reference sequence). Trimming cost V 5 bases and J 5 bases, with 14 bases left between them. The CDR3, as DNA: TGTGCCAGCAGTCCCCTCGACAGGCGAGATACGCAGTATTTT. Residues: CASSPLDRRDTQYF.

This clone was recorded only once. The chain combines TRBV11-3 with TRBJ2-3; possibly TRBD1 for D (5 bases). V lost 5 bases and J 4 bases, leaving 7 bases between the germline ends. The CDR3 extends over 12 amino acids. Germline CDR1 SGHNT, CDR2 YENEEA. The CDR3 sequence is CASSQGADTQYF. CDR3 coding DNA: TGTGCCAGCAGCCAAGGGGCAGATACGCAGTATTTT.

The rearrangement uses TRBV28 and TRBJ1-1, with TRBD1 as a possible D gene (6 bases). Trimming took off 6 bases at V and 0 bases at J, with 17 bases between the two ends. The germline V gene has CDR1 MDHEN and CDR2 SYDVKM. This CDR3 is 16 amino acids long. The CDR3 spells CASSSTYRDLNTEAFF. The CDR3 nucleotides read TGTGCCAGCAGCAGCACTTACAGGGACCTGAACACTGAAGCTTTCTTT.

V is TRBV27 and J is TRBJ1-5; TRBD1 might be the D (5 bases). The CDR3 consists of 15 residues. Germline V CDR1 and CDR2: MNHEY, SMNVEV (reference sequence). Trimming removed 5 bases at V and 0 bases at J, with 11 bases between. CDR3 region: CASSPPGGSNQPQHF. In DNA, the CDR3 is TGTGCCAGCAGTCCCCCCGGGGGTAGCAATCAGCCCCAGCATTTT.

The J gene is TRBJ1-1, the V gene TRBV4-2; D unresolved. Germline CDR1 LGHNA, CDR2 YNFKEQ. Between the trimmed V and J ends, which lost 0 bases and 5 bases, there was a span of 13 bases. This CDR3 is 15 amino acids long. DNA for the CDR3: TGTGCCAGCAGCCAAGATTGGCCAGGTCTGACTGAAGCTTTCTTT. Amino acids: CASSQDWPGLTEAFF.

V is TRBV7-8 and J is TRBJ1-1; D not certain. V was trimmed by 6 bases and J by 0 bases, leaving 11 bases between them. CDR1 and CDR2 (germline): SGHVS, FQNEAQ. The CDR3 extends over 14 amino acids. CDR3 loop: CASRSRHMNTEAFF. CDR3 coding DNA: TGTGCCAGCAGGTCCAGGCACATGAACACTGAAGCTTTCTTT.

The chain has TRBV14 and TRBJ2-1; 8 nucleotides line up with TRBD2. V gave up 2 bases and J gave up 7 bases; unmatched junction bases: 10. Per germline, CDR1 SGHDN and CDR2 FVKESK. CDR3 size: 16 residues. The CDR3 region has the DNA TGTGCCAGCAGCCAATTCCTTCTAGCGGGCTCGAATGAGCAGTTCTTC. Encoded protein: CASSQFLLAGSNEQFF.

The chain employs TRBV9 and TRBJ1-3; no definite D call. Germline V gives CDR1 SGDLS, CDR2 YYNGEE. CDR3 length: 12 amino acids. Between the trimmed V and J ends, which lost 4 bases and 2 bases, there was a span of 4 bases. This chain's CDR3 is CASSPPGNTIYF. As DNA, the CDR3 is TGTGCCAGCAGCCCCCCTGGAAACACCATATATTTT. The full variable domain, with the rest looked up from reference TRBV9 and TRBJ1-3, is DSGVTQTPKHLITATGQRVTLRCSPRSGDLSVYWYQQSLDQGLQFLIQYYNGEERAKGNILERFSAQQFPDLHSELNLSSLELGDSALYFCASSPPGNTIYFGEGSWLTVV.

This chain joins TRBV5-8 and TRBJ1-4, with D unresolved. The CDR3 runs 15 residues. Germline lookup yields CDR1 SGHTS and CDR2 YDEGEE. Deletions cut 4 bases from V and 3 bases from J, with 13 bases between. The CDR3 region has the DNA TGTGCCAGCAGCGCCCAGACCGCCGCTAATGAAAAACTGTTTTTT. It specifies CASSAQTAANEKLFF.

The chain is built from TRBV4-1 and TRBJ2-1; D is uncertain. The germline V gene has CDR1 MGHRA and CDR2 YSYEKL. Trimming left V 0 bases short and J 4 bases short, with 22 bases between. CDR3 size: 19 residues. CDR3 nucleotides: TGCGCCAGCAGCCAAGATCGTGTGTTTGTGTCAGCTGGGTACAATGAGCAGTTCTTC. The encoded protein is CASSQDRVFVSAGYNEQFF.

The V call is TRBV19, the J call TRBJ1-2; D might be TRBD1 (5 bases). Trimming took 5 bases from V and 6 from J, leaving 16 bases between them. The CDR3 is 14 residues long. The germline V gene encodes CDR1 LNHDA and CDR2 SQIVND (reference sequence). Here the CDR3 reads CASSFPEGWNGYTF. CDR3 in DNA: TGTGCCAGTAGTTTCCCGGAGGGGTGGAATGGCTACACCTTC. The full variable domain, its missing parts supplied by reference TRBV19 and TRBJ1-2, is DGGITQSPKYLFRKEGQNVTLSCEQNLNHDAMYWYRQDPGQGLRLIYYSQIVNDFQKGDIAEGYSVSREKKESFPLTVTSAQKNPTAFYLCASSFPEGWNGYTFGSGTRLTVV.

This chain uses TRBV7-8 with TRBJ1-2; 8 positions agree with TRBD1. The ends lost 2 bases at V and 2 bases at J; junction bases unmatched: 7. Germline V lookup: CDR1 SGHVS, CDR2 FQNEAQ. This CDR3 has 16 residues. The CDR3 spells CASSLRQPGGNYGYTF. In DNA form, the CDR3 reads TGTGCCAGCAGCTTACGTCAGCCAGGGGGCAACTATGGCTACACCTTC.

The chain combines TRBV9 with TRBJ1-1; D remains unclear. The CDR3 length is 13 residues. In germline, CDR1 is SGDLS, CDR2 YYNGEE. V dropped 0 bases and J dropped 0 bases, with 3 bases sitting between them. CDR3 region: CASSVGMNTEAFF. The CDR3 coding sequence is TGTGCCAGCAGCGTAGGAATGAACACTGAAGCTTTCTTT.